A selection of T cell receptor beta chains follows, all from one sample in a study of T cells expressing NK-cell markers. Reanalyzing the 5' RACE reads, TCRdb keeps one entry per CDR3 protein, without DNA. This sample's clone table lists a few hundred thousand distinct CDR3 sequences. Input material: blood T cells: a sorted CD56 or NKG2C T cell subset, CD4+ or CD8+ T cells, or bulk PBMC T cells (not recorded which). Receptors were obtained from a man between 18 and 29 years old in good health. CDR3s include the opening cysteine and the closing phenylalanine or tryptophan. Fields, in order: CDR3 protein, V gene, J gene.

CASRGSTGELFF,TRBV6-5,TRBJ2-2
CASRLAESSYNEQFF,TRBV5-4,TRBJ2-1
CASSQVVGSSYNEQFF,TRBV14,TRBJ2-1
CAISLTLRETQYF,TRBV10-3,TRBJ2-5
CASSQDMGGRNEQFF,TRBV4-2,TRBJ2-1
CSVANIGVNYYGYTF,TRBV29-1,TRBJ1-2
CASSLAVAGEGLNEQFF,TRBV11-3,TRBJ2-1
CSVAAGTDNTEAFF,TRBV29-1,TRBJ1-1
CSAPRGWNTGELFF,TRBV20-1,TRBJ2-2
CASSPGREGEQFF,TRBV7-2,TRBJ2-1
CSARGAVSYNEQFF,TRBV20-1,TRBJ2-1
CASSLPDRYRQGTNYGYTF,TRBV7-9,TRBJ1-2
CASSLQSSGANVLTF,TRBV5-5,TRBJ2-6
CASSESPADTYYGYTF,TRBV25-1,TRBJ1-2
CSARGKGAAENTIYF,TRBV20-1,TRBJ1-3
CSPERERDTQYF,TRBV20-1,TRBJ2-3
CATSDRRGWQDTQYF,TRBV15,TRBJ2-3
CSASPTVPKNIQYF,TRBV20-1,TRBJ2-4
CSARRAGSTDTQYF,TRBV20-1,TRBJ2-3
CASSFSGNGLNEQFF,TRBV7-2,TRBJ2-1
CASSSRDQDNEQFF,TRBV5-4,TRBJ2-1
CASRRGSETQYF,TRBV12-3/TRBV12-4,TRBJ2-5
CSAPSYTGNQPQHF,TRBV20-1,TRBJ1-5
CASRPRVFTYEQYF,TRBV28,TRBJ2-7
CASSPSVFGNTGELFF,TRBV7-9,TRBJ2-2
CASSPQGTKEKLFF,TRBV16,TRBJ1-4
CASSLGGRDNSPLHF,TRBV12-3/TRBV12-4,TRBJ1-6
CATSRDARSGTTFNNEQFF,TRBV15,TRBJ2-1
CAISLGGNTEAFF,TRBV10-3,TRBJ1-1
CATSDRLAGVSNEQFF,TRBV24-1,TRBJ2-1
CASSRDLATGELFF,TRBV12-3/TRBV12-4,TRBJ2-2
CSVAGTSGRAYEQYF,TRBV29-1,TRBJ2-7
CASTGWDEAFF,TRBV12-3/TRBV12-4,TRBJ1-1
CSARDLRQTSTDTQYF,TRBV20-1,TRBJ2-3
CASSKTAEYSPLHF,TRBV5-6,TRBJ1-6
CATDRGPSTGELFF,TRBV19,TRBJ2-2
CASSSPGVGAHEQYF,TRBV28,TRBJ2-7
CSAQPRDRAYEQYF,TRBV20-1,TRBJ2-7
CASSLRGTPLSRETQYF,TRBV7-2,TRBJ2-5
CASRLRRMTDTQYF,TRBV6-5,TRBJ2-3
CAISESKLLQGRSETQYF,TRBV10-3,TRBJ2-5
CASSLGLSSGANVLTF,TRBV5-6,TRBJ2-6
CSASNAGAPSGANVLTF,TRBV20-1,TRBJ2-6
CASSLESSTSILNEQFF,TRBV7-9,TRBJ2-1
CASRDGTGAGGELFF,TRBV6-1,TRBJ2-2
CASRGPDRVMNTEAFF,TRBV6-1,TRBJ1-1
CSVAPTGTFYNEQFF,TRBV29-1,TRBJ2-1
CASSHGTGGGEKLFF,TRBV11-1,TRBJ1-4
CASTFGLAGTYNEQFF,TRBV6-1,TRBJ2-1
CSARGRGWWDTEAFF,TRBV20-1,TRBJ1-1
CASSLTPGQFIKYF,TRBV5-5,TRBJ2-5
CASSQTGGRDRNNEQFF,TRBV4-1,TRBJ2-1